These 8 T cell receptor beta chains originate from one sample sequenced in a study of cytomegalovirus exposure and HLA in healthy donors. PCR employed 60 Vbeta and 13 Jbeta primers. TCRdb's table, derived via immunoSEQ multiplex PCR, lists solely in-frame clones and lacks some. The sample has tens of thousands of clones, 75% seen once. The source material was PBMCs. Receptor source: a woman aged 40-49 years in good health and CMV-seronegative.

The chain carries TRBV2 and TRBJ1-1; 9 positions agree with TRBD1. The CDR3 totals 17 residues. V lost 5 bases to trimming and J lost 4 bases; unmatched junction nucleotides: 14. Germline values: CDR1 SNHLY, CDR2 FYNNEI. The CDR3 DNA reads TGTGCCAGCAGTCATACAGGGGGCATTACGGGGGGCACTGAAGCTTTCTTT. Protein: CASSHTGGITGGTEAFF.

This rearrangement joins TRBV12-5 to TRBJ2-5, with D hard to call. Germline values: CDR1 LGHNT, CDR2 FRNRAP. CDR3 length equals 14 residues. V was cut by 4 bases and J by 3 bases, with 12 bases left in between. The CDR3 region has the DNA TGTGCTAGTGGTTCGCAACCCACGGAAGAGACCCAGTACTTC. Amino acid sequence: CASGSQPTEETQYF.

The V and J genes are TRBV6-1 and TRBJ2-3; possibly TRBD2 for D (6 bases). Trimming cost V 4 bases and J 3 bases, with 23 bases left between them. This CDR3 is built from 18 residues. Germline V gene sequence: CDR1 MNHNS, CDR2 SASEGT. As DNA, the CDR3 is TGTGCCAGCAGTGGGGGCGATTATGGGACTCAGAAAACAGATACGCAGTATTTT. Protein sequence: CASSGGDYGTQKTDTQYF.

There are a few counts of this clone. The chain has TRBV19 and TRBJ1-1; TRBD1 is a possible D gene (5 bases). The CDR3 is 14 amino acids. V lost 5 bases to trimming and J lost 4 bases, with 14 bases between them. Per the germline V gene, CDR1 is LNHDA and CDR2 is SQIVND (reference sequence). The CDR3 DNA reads TGTGCCAGTAGTTTTCTAGGGGTGGGCACTGAAGCTTTCTTT. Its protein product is CASSFLGVGTEAFF. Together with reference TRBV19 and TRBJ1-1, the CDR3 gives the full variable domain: DGGITQSPKYLFRKEGQNVTLSCEQNLNHDAMYWYRQDPGQGLRLIYYSQIVNDFQKGDIAEGYSVSREKKESFPLTVTSAQKNPTAFYLCASSFLGVGTEAFFGQGTRLTVV.

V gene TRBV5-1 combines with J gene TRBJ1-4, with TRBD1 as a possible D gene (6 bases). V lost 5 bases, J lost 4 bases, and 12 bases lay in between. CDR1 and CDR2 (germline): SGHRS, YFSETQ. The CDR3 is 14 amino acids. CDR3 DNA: TGCGCCAGCAGTAACCAGGGGCATAATGAAAAACTGTTTTTT. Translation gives CASSNQGHNEKLFF.

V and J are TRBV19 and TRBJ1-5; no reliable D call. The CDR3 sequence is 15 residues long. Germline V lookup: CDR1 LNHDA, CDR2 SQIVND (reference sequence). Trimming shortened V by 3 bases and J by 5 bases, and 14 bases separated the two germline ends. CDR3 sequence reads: CASSMSAFQHQPQHF. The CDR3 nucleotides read TGTGCCAGTAGTATGAGCGCCTTCCAGCATCAGCCCCAGCATTTT.

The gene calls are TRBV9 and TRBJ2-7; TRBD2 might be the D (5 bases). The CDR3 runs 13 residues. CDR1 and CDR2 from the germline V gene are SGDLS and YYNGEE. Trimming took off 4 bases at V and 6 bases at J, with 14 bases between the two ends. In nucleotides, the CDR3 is TGTGCCAGCAGCTCACGACCCGAGGGCGAGCAGTACTTC. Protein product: CASSSRPEGEQYF.

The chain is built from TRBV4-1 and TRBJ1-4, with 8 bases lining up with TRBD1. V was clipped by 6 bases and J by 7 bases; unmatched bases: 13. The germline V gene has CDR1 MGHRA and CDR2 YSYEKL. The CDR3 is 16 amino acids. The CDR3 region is CASRSPGRTGSEKLFF. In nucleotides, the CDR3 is TGCGCCAGCAGATCTCCCGGCAGGACAGGGAGTGAAAAACTGTTTTTT.